One and the same sample provided the 18 T cell receptor beta chains below, sequenced in a study of vaccination effects on CD4 cells after COVID-19. No antigen has been identified for these receptors. Clones were read by immunoSEQ multiplex PCR, and TCRdb kept only the in-frame ones, dropping some. This table holds tens of thousands of clones, 75% to 80% found once. Before sequencing, viral peptide pools were used by the ViraFEST assay to expand antigen-specific CD4+ T cells. Upon completion of about ten days in culture, CD4+ T cells were isolated. The healthy vaccine recipients, who had no prior SARS-CoV-2 infection, showed negative nucleocapsid antibodies. The specimen comprised CD4+ T cells from PBMCs cultured with HCoV-OC43 spike peptides, sampled before COVID-19 vaccination. Described subset: HCoV-OC43 spike overlapping peptide pool stimulation. Receptors were obtained from a human donor who received a COVID-19 vaccine.

The rearrangement links TRBV28 to TRBJ1-4; TRBD1 is a possible D gene (5 bases). Germline V gene data show CDR1 as MDHEN and CDR2 as SYDVKM. This CDR3 has 17 residues. The germline V and J ends were trimmed by 6 bases and 2 bases, with 19 bases remaining between them. The CDR3: CASSPLRGAGTNEKLFF. In nucleotides, the CDR3 is TGTGCCAGCAGCCCACTACGAGGGGCAGGGACTAATGAAAAACTGTTTTTT.

The CDR3 nucleotides read TGCGCCAGCAGCCAAGATCACGGCCTCTCTGGGGCCAACGTCCTGACTTTC. Protein: CASSQDHGLSGANVLTF. The chain has TRBV4-1 and TRBJ2-6; D not resolved. Per germline, CDR1 MGHRA and CDR2 YSYEKL. The germline V and J ends were trimmed by 0 bases and 0 bases, with 9 bases remaining between them. The CDR3 runs to 17 residues.

The genes are TRBV29-1 and TRBJ2-1; D remains unclear. V shed 5 bases and J shed 6 bases, with 11 bases lying between them. Germline CDR1 SQVTM, CDR2 ANQGSEA. CDR3 length: 12 residues. CDR3 coding DNA: TGCAGCGTTATCCCCGGCTTCAATGAGCAGTTCTTC. This encodes CSVIPGFNEQFF.

The gene calls are TRBV28 and TRBJ1-6, with 7 positions matching TRBD1. Germline trimming cut 7 bases from V and 7 bases from J; bases unmatched to any gene: 10. The CDR3 covers 15 residues. The germline V gene has CDR1 MDHEN and CDR2 SYDVKM. This CDR3 is CASNYLQGVNSPLHF. DNA of the CDR3: TGTGCCAGCAATTATCTCCAGGGGGTAAATTCACCCCTCCACTTT.

The chain joins TRBV4-3 to TRBJ1-2, with TRBD1 matching over 8 bases. Germline loops: CDR1 LGHNA, CDR2 YSLEER. V lost 0 bases, J lost 6 bases, and 15 bases stayed unmatched. The CDR3 is made up of 18 amino acids. The CDR3 region is CASSQEWGQVAGFNGYTF. In DNA, the CDR3 is TGCGCCAGCAGCCAAGAATGGGGACAGGTGGCTGGATTCAATGGCTACACCTTC.

This chain joins TRBV6-5 and TRBJ2-7; no clear D gene. Germline V gene lookup returns CDR1 MNHEY and CDR2 SVGAGI. The CDR3 has 8 amino acids. For the CDR3, the DNA is TGTGCCGGCTACGGGCAGTACGTC. This sequence encodes CAGYGQYV.

This clone has just one count. The chain links TRBV5-5 to TRBJ2-5; D might be TRBD1 (6 bases). Germline CDR1 is SGHKS and CDR2 is YYEKEE (reference sequence). Trimming took 1 base from V and 0 from J, leaving 7 bases between them. The CDR3 has 14 amino acids. The CDR3 region has the DNA TGTGCCAGCAGCTTGACAGGGTACCAAGAGACCCAGTACTTC. Translating it yields CASSLTGYQETQYF. Full variable domain (rest looked up from reference TRBV5-5 and TRBJ2-5): DAGVTQSPTHLIKTRGQQVTLRCSPISGHKSVSWYQQVLGQGPQFIFQYYEKEERGRGNFPDRFSARQFPNYSSELNVNALLLGDSALYLCASSLTGYQETQYFGPGTRLLVL.

This clone was counted between two and nine times. The gene calls are TRBV18 and TRBJ1-2, with D possibly being TRBD1 (6 bases). V lost 1 base and J lost 3, with 15 bases in between. CDR3 length equals 16 residues. From germline, CDR1 is KGHSH and CDR2 LQKENI. The CDR3 coding sequence is TGTGCCAGCTCACCACGGCAGGGGAATGTAGACTATGGCTACACCTTC. Translating it yields CASSPRQGNVDYGYTF.

The chain combines TRBV24-1 with TRBJ2-3, with 8 positions matching TRBD2. The CDR3 length is 16 residues. Germline CDR1 and CDR2: KGHDR and SFDVKD. V shed 3 bases and J 2 bases; nucleotides not matched to a gene: 6. CDR3 DNA: TGTGCCACCAGTGATCCAGCGGGGGAACACACAGATACGCAGTATTTT. Translation gives CATSDPAGEHTDTQYF.

The V call is TRBV6-4, the J call TRBJ1-1; 8 nucleotides align to TRBD1. Per the germline V gene, CDR1 is MRHNA and CDR2 is SNTAGT. The CDR3 consists of 14 residues. V lost 4 bases to trimming and J lost 3 bases; unmatched junction nucleotides: 4. The CDR3 DNA follows: TGTGCCAGCAGTGCGGGACAGGCCGACACTGAAGCTTTCTTT. Translation gives CASSAGQADTEAFF.

The chain uses TRBV2 and TRBJ2-3; TRBD1 matches at 8 bases. This CDR3 is built from 14 residues. After removal of 4 bases from V and 4 bases from J, the junction contained 4 bases not matched to a gene. Germline assignment: CDR1 SNHLY and CDR2 FYNNEI. The CDR3 loop reads CASSVDREADTQYF. The CDR3 nucleotides are TGTGCCAGCAGTGTGGACAGGGAGGCAGATACGCAGTATTTT.

V and J are TRBV6-6 and TRBJ2-2, with 8 nucleotides matching TRBD2. Losses at the gene ends were 8 bases for V and 6 bases for J; bases not matched to a gene: 8. The CDR3 length is 14 residues. Per the germline V gene, CDR1 is MNHNY and CDR2 is SVGAGI (reference sequence). CDR3 nucleotides: TGTGCCAGCGGGGGCGGGGGGAGACCCGGGGAGCTGTTTTTT. This gives the protein CASGGGGRPGELFF.

The chain couples TRBV27 to TRBJ2-5, with D perhaps matching TRBD2 (6 bases). The CDR3 spans 14 residues. Germline V CDR1 and CDR2: MNHEY, SMNVEV (reference sequence). Trimming left V 6 bases short and J 5 bases short, with 16 bases between. DNA of the CDR3: TGTGCCAGCAGGGGGGTTGGAGGGCTGGAGACCCAGTACTTC. Its translation: CASRGVGGLETQYF.

V is TRBV5-5 and J is TRBJ1-6, with unresolved D. This CDR3 contains 15 residues. CDR1 and CDR2 (germline): SGHKS, YYEKEE (reference sequence). V shed 1 base and J shed 5 bases, with 10 bases lying between them. As DNA, the CDR3 is TGTGCCAGCAGCTTGAGTACGGCCAATAATTCACCCCTCCACTTT. Amino acid sequence: CASSLSTANNSPLHF.

The genes are TRBV28 and TRBJ2-7; D is uncertain. Germline V gene sequence: CDR1 MDHEN, CDR2 SYDVKM. Trimming cost V 3 bases and J 5 bases, with 5 bases left between them. The CDR3 is made up of 11 amino acids. CDR3 in amino acids: CASSFEDEQYV. The CDR3 DNA reads as TGTGCCAGCAGTTTCGAGGACGAGCAGTACGTC.

V and J are TRBV18 and TRBJ2-7; maybe TRBD2 (5 bases). Trimming pared 2 bases from V and 7 bases from J, leaving 12 bases between. The CDR3 runs to 13 residues. Germline-derived CDR1 and CDR2 are KGHSH and LQKENI. The CDR3: CASSPAEGSEQYV. The CDR3 DNA is TGTGCCAGCTCACCAGCAGAGGGATCGGAGCAGTACGTC.

In nucleotides, the CDR3 is TGTGCTAGTGGTTCCTGGGACAGGGCTCCAGATACGCAGTATTTT. Its protein is CASGSWDRAPDTQYF. The chain joins TRBV12-5 to TRBJ2-3; TRBD1 matches at 9 bases. V was clipped by 4 bases and J by 4 bases; unmatched bases: 6. The CDR3 totals 15 residues. Germline CDR1 LGHNT, CDR2 FRNRAP.

CDR3 loop: CASSGDGLNTEAFF. CDR3 bases: TGTGCCAGCTCCGGGGACGGTCTGAACACTGAAGCTTTCTTT. The chain joins TRBV18 to TRBJ1-1; D may be TRBD1 (5 bases). Germline CDR1 is KGHSH and CDR2 is LQKENI. V dropped 6 bases and J dropped 0 bases, with 11 bases sitting between them. The CDR3 has 14 amino acids.